The clone carrying this TCR beta chain appeared once. This sample is drawn from a study of human versus mouse CDR3 diversity and MHC coevolution. Germline V gives CDR1 SGHAT, CDR2 FQDESV (reference sequence). The CDR3 loop spans 14 amino acids. J lost 3 bases, V lost 5 bases, and 3 bases had no gene match. TCRdb keeps only in-frame clones here, not all; method: immunoSEQ multiplex PCR. Altogether 50,000 to 70,000 clones are present, about 94% being singletons, with the ten largest covering over 15%. This clonotype originated in a person in their sixties or seventies in good health. What was sequenced was naive CD4+ T cells from blood. Indicated subset: CD45RO-negative CD62L-positive naive CD4 T cells. J is TRBJ2-1 and V is TRBV11-1; 8 bases align to TRBD1. The CDR3 DNA follows: TGTGCCAGCAGCATAGGACAGGGCTACAATGAGCAGTTCTTC. It translates to CASSIGQGYNEQFF.